This is a list of T cell receptor beta chains from one sample in a study of tumor-infiltrating lymphocytes in localized non-small cell lung cancer. Repertoires were generated with immunoSEQ multiplex PCR, while TCRdb's copy carries only in-frame clones and drops some. Of approximately 16,000 clones in the sample, around 41% were seen once. Sequenced sample: lung tumor tissue. The receptors shown here come from a human donor with non-small cell lung cancer. Each CDR3 is given with its conserved first and last residue. The D gene is left open where the match is weak. Not all rows give a size; the values are once, few, many and, for expanded clones, a class.

j_call: TRBJ2-7
clone_size: large
v_call: TRBV5-6
d_call: NA
cdr3_aa: CASSSIRAQQYF
cdr3_nt: TGTGCCAGCAGCTCCATTAGGGCCCAGCAGTACTTC

j_call: TRBJ2-3
clone_size: few
v_call: TRBV30
d_call: NA
cdr3_aa: CAWNKPPTRASADTQYF
cdr3_nt: TGTGCCTGGAACAAACCGCCAACTAGGGCCAGTGCAGATACGCAGTATTTT

j_call: TRBJ1-4
clone_size: once
v_call: TRBV23-1
d_call: TRBD1
cdr3_aa: CAYPGTGNEKLFF
cdr3_nt: TGCGCCTACCCCGGGACAGGCAATGAAAAACTGTTTTTT

j_call: TRBJ1-4
clone_size: NA
v_call: TRBV6-1
d_call: NA
cdr3_aa: CASSEFERGVTNEKLFF
cdr3_nt: TGTGCCAGCAGTGAATTTGAAAGGGGGGTAACTAATGAAAAACTGTTTTTT

j_call: TRBJ2-7
clone_size: few
v_call: TRBV5-4
d_call: NA
cdr3_aa: CASSLAYRGDSYEQYF
cdr3_nt: TGTGCCAGCAGCTTGGCTTATCGCGGGGACTCCTACGAGCAGTACTTC

j_call: TRBJ1-1
clone_size: NA
v_call: TRBV27
d_call: NA
cdr3_aa: CASSVWPPRKNTEAFF
cdr3_nt: TGTGCCAGCAGTGTCTGGCCGCCCAGGAAGAACACTGAAGCTTTCTTT

j_call: TRBJ2-5
clone_size: NA
v_call: TRBV11-3
d_call: NA
cdr3_aa: CASSIQGGETQYF
cdr3_nt: TGTGCCAGCAGCATTCAGGGGGGGGAGACCCAGTACTTC

j_call: TRBJ1-1
clone_size: few
v_call: TRBV5-1
d_call: NA
cdr3_aa: CASSLDRARGTEAFF
cdr3_nt: TGCGCCAGCAGCTTGGACAGGGCGAGGGGCACTGAAGCTTTCTTT

j_call: TRBJ1-6
clone_size: medium-sized
v_call: TRBV4-1
d_call: NA
cdr3_aa: CASSQDLLLLALHF
cdr3_nt: TGCGCCAGCAGCCAAGATCTACTCCTTTTGGCCCTCCACTTT

j_call: TRBJ2-2
clone_size: large
v_call: TRBV29-1
d_call: NA
cdr3_aa: CSVKNTGELFF
cdr3_nt: TGCAGCGTTAAGAACACCGGGGAGCTGTTTTTT

j_call: TRBJ1-5
clone_size: NA
v_call: TRBV27
d_call: TRBD1
cdr3_aa: CASSQSGTGGLDQPQHF
cdr3_nt: TGTGCCAGCAGTCAATCCGGGACAGGGGGATTAGATCAGCCCCAGCATTTT

j_call: TRBJ2-7
clone_size: NA
v_call: TRBV5-5
d_call: NA
cdr3_aa: CASSLGRVNEQYF
cdr3_nt: TGTGCCAGCAGCTTGGGACGTGTTAACGAGCAGTACTTC

j_call: TRBJ1-5
clone_size: NA
v_call: TRBV11-2
d_call: NA
cdr3_aa: CASSLELGGQPQHF
cdr3_nt: TGTGCCAGCAGCTTAGAGCTCGGCGGACAGCCCCAGCATTTT

j_call: TRBJ2-7
clone_size: NA
v_call: TRBV19
d_call: NA
cdr3_aa: CASTPSGLGYEQYF
cdr3_nt: TGTGCCAGTACCCCTTCGGGGCTAGGGTACGAGCAGTACTTC

j_call: TRBJ1-1
clone_size: NA
v_call: TRBV5-6
d_call: NA
cdr3_aa: CASSLPRSGMNTEAFF
cdr3_nt: TGTGCCAGCAGCCTCCCACGGAGTGGAATGAACACTGAAGCTTTCTTT

j_call: TRBJ2-6
clone_size: few
v_call: TRBV7-6
d_call: NA
cdr3_aa: CASSTQGLGGANVLTF
cdr3_nt: TGTGCCAGCAGCACTCAGGGCCTTGGTGGGGCCAACGTCCTGACTTTC

j_call: TRBJ1-1
clone_size: few
v_call: TRBV5-5
d_call: TRBD1
cdr3_aa: CASSLQGARYKAFF
cdr3_nt: TGTGCCAGCAGCTTGCAGGGGGCCCGATACAAAGCTTTCTTT

j_call: TRBJ1-4
clone_size: NA
v_call: TRBV4-1
d_call: NA
cdr3_aa: CASSQVRGRAGNEKLFF
cdr3_nt: TGCGCCAGCAGCCAAGTTAGGGGGAGGGCGGGTAATGAAAAACTGTTTTTT

j_call: TRBJ2-1
clone_size: NA
v_call: TRBV7-9
d_call: TRBD2
cdr3_aa: CASSLAPTGLAGDGEQFF
cdr3_nt: TGTGCCAGCAGCTTAGCCCCCACGGGACTAGCGGGGGACGGTGAGCAGTTCTTC

j_call: TRBJ1-5
clone_size: NA
v_call: TRBV19
d_call: TRBD1
cdr3_aa: CATTGGTGASWQPQHF
cdr3_nt: TGTGCCACTACAGGGGGGACAGGGGCTTCTTGGCAGCCCCAGCATTTT

j_call: TRBJ1-2
clone_size: once
v_call: TRBV6-5
d_call: NA
cdr3_aa: CASSYTGYGYTF
cdr3_nt: TGTGCCAGCAGTTACACAGGCTATGGCTACACCTTC

j_call: TRBJ2-1
clone_size: NA
v_call: TRBV7-2
d_call: TRBD1
cdr3_aa: CASSTGYRGSNEQFF
cdr3_nt: TGTGCCAGCAGCACAGGGTACAGGGGGAGCAATGAGCAGTTCTTC

j_call: TRBJ1-1
clone_size: NA
v_call: TRBV7-2
d_call: NA
cdr3_aa: CASSWVGVEAFF
cdr3_nt: TGTGCCAGCAGCTGGGTTGGGGTTGAAGCTTTCTTT

j_call: TRBJ2-7
clone_size: NA
v_call: TRBV5-6
d_call: TRBD1
cdr3_aa: CASSLRQGYEQYF
cdr3_nt: TGTGCCAGCAGCTTGCGACAGGGATACGAGCAGTACTTC

j_call: TRBJ1-2
clone_size: NA
v_call: TRBV7-9
d_call: NA
cdr3_aa: CASSSIGYGYTF
cdr3_nt: TGTGCCAGCAGCTCAATCGGCTATGGCTACACCTTC

j_call: TRBJ2-3
clone_size: NA
v_call: TRBV12-5
d_call: TRBD1
cdr3_aa: CASGLVRDGTGNTDTQYF
cdr3_nt: TGTGCTAGTGGTTTGGTACGCGACGGGACAGGGAACACAGATACGCAGTATTTT

j_call: TRBJ1-4
clone_size: NA
v_call: TRBV28
d_call: NA
cdr3_aa: CASSFPGTSNEKLFF
cdr3_nt: TGTGCCAGCAGTTTTCCGGGGACCTCTAATGAAAAACTGTTTTTT

j_call: TRBJ2-7
clone_size: NA
v_call: TRBV20-1
d_call: NA
cdr3_aa: CSAIRGYEQYF
cdr3_nt: TGCAGTGCGATCCGGGGCTACGAGCAGTACTTC

j_call: TRBJ2-1
clone_size: NA
v_call: TRBV25-1
d_call: TRBD2
cdr3_aa: CASSAIAGRNNEQFF
cdr3_nt: TGTGCCAGCAGTGCCATAGCGGGGAGAAACAATGAGCAGTTCTTC

j_call: TRBJ2-7
clone_size: few
v_call: TRBV5-6
d_call: TRBD1
cdr3_aa: CASSLGQDLSLEQYF
cdr3_nt: TGTGCCAGCAGCCTGGGACAGGACCTATCCCTCGAGCAGTACTTC

j_call: TRBJ2-1
clone_size: few
v_call: TRBV5-4
d_call: TRBD2
cdr3_aa: CASSLDGRGGEQFF
cdr3_nt: TGTGCCAGCAGCTTGGATGGACGGGGGGGTGAGCAGTTCTTC

j_call: TRBJ2-3
clone_size: NA
v_call: TRBV4-1
d_call: NA
cdr3_aa: CASSQDLVGDTQYF
cdr3_nt: TGCGCCAGCAGCCAAGATCTTGTTGGAGATACGCAGTATTTT

j_call: TRBJ1-6
clone_size: NA
v_call: TRBV6-6
d_call: NA
cdr3_aa: CASRGGLDNSPLHF
cdr3_nt: TGTGCCAGCAGAGGGGGTTTGGATAATTCACCCCTCCACTTT

j_call: TRBJ2-7
clone_size: NA
v_call: TRBV9
d_call: NA
cdr3_aa: CASSASGYEQYF
cdr3_nt: TGTGCCAGCAGCGCGAGCGGTTACGAGCAGTACTTC

j_call: TRBJ2-4
clone_size: many
v_call: TRBV6-5
d_call: NA
cdr3_aa: CASTGGSAKNIQYF
cdr3_nt: TGTGCCAGCACCGGGGGTTCTGCCAAAAACATTCAGTACTTC

j_call: TRBJ1-2
clone_size: once
v_call: TRBV5-6
d_call: NA
cdr3_aa: CASSWGGPNSYGYTF
cdr3_nt: TGTGCCAGCAGCTGGGGGGGGCCGAACTCCTATGGCTACACCTTC

j_call: TRBJ1-5
clone_size: NA
v_call: TRBV10-3
d_call: NA
cdr3_aa: CAISESSLSNQPQHF
cdr3_nt: TGTGCCATCAGTGAGTCGAGCCTTAGTAATCAGCCCCAGCATTTT

j_call: TRBJ1-1
clone_size: NA
v_call: TRBV5-1
d_call: NA
cdr3_aa: CASSLGTQQEAFF
cdr3_nt: TGCGCCAGCAGCCTAGGGACTCAGCAAGAAGCTTTCTTT

j_call: TRBJ1-2
clone_size: NA
v_call: TRBV11-2
d_call: NA
cdr3_aa: CASSLGWGSDGYTF
cdr3_nt: TGTGCCAGCAGCTTAGGTTGGGGCAGCGATGGCTACACCTTC

j_call: TRBJ2-6
clone_size: NA
v_call: TRBV2
d_call: NA
cdr3_aa: CASSESARSGANVLTF
cdr3_nt: TGTGCCAGCAGTGAATCGGCTCGCTCTGGGGCCAACGTCCTGACTTTC

j_call: TRBJ2-3
clone_size: NA
v_call: TRBV7-8
d_call: NA
cdr3_aa: CASSPRRGTDTQYF
cdr3_nt: TGTGCCAGCAGCCCCCGACGAGGCACAGATACGCAGTATTTT

j_call: TRBJ1-5
clone_size: NA
v_call: TRBV15
d_call: NA
cdr3_aa: CATSRELMDGLWWPQHF
cdr3_nt: TGTGCCACCAGCAGAGAACTGATGGACGGCCTTTGGTGGCCCCAGCATTTT

j_call: TRBJ2-3
clone_size: NA
v_call: TRBV7-2
d_call: TRBD2
cdr3_aa: CASSQSTAGGGSFTDTQYF
cdr3_nt: TGTGCCAGCAGCCAATCTACCGCGGGGGGGGGAAGTTTCACAGATACGCAGTATTTT

j_call: TRBJ2-4
clone_size: NA
v_call: TRBV2
d_call: NA
cdr3_aa: CASIVRRVAKNIQYF
cdr3_nt: TGTGCCAGCATCGTAAGGCGGGTAGCCAAAAACATTCAGTACTTC

j_call: TRBJ1-5
clone_size: NA
v_call: TRBV27
d_call: TRBD1
cdr3_aa: CASSLYRGDQPQHF
cdr3_nt: TGTGCCAGCAGTTTATACAGGGGAGATCAGCCCCAGCATTTT

j_call: TRBJ1-3
clone_size: NA
v_call: TRBV5-4
d_call: NA
cdr3_aa: CASRSGTSGNTIYF
cdr3_nt: TGTGCCAGCAGGAGCGGGACCTCTGGAAACACCATATATTTT